This T cell receptor (beta chain) was recorded in a study of shared clonotypes between healthy human individuals. Study-wide results and caveats: It was observed that 5% to 6% of naive CD4 clonotypes were shared across several donors.

This CDR3 has 14 amino acids. Germline V gene data show CDR1 as SGHRS and CDR2 as YFSETQ. V was pared by 3 bases and J by 1 base, with 10 bases between. Assay used: immunoSEQ multiplex PCR; TCRdb lists only in-frame clones, some missing. Of millions of clones in the sample, 85% to 95% were seen once. About this clone itself: Antigen: not known.

The material sequenced was naive CD4+ T cells sorted from blood. Subset of the sample: CD45RA+ positively selected. The receptor's source is a man younger than 35 in good health. This chain links TRBV5-1 with TRBJ1-1; possibly TRBD1 for D (5 bases). The CDR3 sequence is CASSSHGQNTEAFF. The CDR3 DNA is TGCGCCAGCAGCTCGCACGGACAGAACACTGAAGCTTTCTTT. The variable domain in full, with the rest retrieved from reference TRBV5-1 and TRBJ1-1, is KAGVTQTPRYLIKTRGQQVTLSCSPISGHRSVSWYQQTPGQGLQFLFEYFSETQRNKGNFPGRFSGRQFSNSRSEMNVSTLELGDSALYLCASSSHGQNTEAFFGQGTRLTVV.